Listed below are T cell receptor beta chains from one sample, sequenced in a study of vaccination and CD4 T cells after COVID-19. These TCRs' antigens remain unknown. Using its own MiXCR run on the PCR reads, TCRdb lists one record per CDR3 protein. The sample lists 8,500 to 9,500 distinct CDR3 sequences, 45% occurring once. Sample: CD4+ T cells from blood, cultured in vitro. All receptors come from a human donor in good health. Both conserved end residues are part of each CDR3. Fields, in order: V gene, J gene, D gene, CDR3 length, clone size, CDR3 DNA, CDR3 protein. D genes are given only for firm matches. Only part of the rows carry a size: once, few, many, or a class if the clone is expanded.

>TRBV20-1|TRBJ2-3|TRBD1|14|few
TGCAGTTATACAGGGGCGCCCCGCACAGATACGCAGTATTTT
CSYTGAPRTDTQYF
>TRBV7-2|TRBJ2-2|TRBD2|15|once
TGTGCCAGCAGCTTAAGCGGGGGGGCCGGCGGGGAGCTGTTTTTT
CASSLSGGAGGELFF
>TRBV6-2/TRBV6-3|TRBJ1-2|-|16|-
TGTGCCAGCAGTTACTCCCAAGGACAGTCTAGATATGGCTACACCTTC
CASSYSQGQSRYGYTF
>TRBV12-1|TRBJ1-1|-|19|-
TGTGCCAGCAGCTTCGGGAACCGGGGCGATACCTCCATGAACACTGAAGCTTTCTTT
CASSFGNRGDTSMNTEAFF
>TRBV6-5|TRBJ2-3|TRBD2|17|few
TGTGCCAGCAGTTACCCCATTAGCGGGGGGGCGACAGATACGCAGTATTTT
CASSYPISGGATDTQYF
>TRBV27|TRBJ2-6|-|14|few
TGTGCCAGCAGTCCACGCTCTGGGGCCAACGTCCTGACTTTC
CASSPRSGANVLTF
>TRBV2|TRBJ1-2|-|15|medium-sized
TGTGCCAGCAGTGAAGCCGAACGAGCAGGGATGGGCTACACCTTC
CASSEAERAGMGYTF
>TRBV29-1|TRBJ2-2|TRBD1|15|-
TGCAGCGTTAACCGGGACAGGGTCGGGGCCGGGGAGCTGTTTTTT
CSVNRDRVGAGELFF
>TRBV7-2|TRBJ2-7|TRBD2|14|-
TGTGCCAGCAGCTTTCTAGCGGGGTCGTACGAGCAGTACTTC
CASSFLAGSYEQYF
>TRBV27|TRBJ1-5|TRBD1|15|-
TGTGCCAGCAGACCGGGACAGGGGGCGGTTCAGCCCCAGCATTTT
CASRPGQGAVQPQHF
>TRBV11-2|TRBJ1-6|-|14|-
TGTGCCAGCAGCCACCCCGGTGCGAATTCACCCCTCCACTTT
CASSHPGANSPLHF
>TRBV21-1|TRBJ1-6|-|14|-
TGTGCCAGCAGCAAATTACAGGGTGGTTCACCCCTCCACTTT
CASSKLQGGSPLHF
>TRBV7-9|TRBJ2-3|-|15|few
TGTGCCAGCAGCTTAGCGCCCCAGTTCGCAGATACGCAGTATTTT
CASSLAPQFADTQYF
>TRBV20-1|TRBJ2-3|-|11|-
TGCAGTGCTAGAACCACAGATACGCAGTATTTT
CSARTTDTQYF
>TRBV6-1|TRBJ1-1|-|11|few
TGTGCCAGCAGTGAAGCGGGCGGGGCTTTCTTT
CASSEAGGAFF
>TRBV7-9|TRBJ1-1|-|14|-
TGTGCCAGCAGCTTACGGGACGGTGACACTGAAGCTTTCTTT
CASSLRDGDTEAFF
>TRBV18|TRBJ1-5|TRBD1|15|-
TGTGCCAGCTCACCATGGGGACAGGGAAAACAGCCCCAGCATTTT
CASSPWGQGKQPQHF
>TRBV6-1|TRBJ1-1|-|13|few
TGTGCCTCCCTCCGAACGGATACAACTGGGGCTTTCTTT
CASLRTDTTGAFF
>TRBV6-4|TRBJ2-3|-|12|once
TGTGCCAGCAGTCCCACGGGAGATACGCAGTATTTT
CASSPTGDTQYF
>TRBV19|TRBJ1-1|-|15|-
TGTGCCAGTCTACTAAGGGGACTCGGGAACACTGAAGCTTTCTTT
CASLLRGLGNTEAFF
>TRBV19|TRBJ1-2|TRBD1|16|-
TGTGCCAGTAGTGCTACCGGGACAGGGAGATATTATGGCTACACCTTC
CASSATGTGRYYGYTF
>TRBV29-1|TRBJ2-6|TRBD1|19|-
TGCAGCGTTGAAGAGTTAGGAGGACAGGGCCGAACTGGGGCCAACGTCCTGACTTTC
CSVEELGGQGRTGANVLTF
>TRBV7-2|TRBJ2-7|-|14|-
TGTGCCGGCCACGGGGACGTGCCGCCCTACGAGCAGTACTTC
CAGHGDVPPYEQYF
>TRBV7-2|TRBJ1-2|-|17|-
TGTGCCAGCAGCCCAATTCTTCGGAGACGGACAAACTATGGCTACACCTTC
CASSPILRRRTNYGYTF
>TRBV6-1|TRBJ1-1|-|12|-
TGTGCCTCCCAACGGGTGGGCACTGAAGCTTTCTTT
CASQRVGTEAFF
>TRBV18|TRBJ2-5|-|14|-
TGTGCCAGCTCACCCGACAGGTTTCAAGAGACCCAGTACTTC
CASSPDRFQETQYF
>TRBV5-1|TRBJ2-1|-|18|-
TGCGCCAGCAGCTTGGCGTGGCGGGAATCCAAGCCCCCTCACGAGCAGTTCTTC
CASSLAWRESKPPHEQFF